This T cell receptor (beta chain) was documented in a study of T cell responses to AZD1222 COVID-19 vaccine. On the study more broadly: Whether given at about 4 or about 12 weeks, second doses were pooled. Whole-study findings and limits: Spike-specific TCR breadth rose after two AZD1222 doses, and depth rose as well. Donors were mostly white British, more females; clonal diversity possibly underestimated. There were repertoire samples only from the period after the peak T cell response.

Sequenced by immunoSEQ multiplex PCR; TCRdb stores in-frame clones only, minus some. The sample has 150,000 to 200,000 clones, 94% seen once. V was clipped by 0 bases and J by 4 bases, with 12 bases between them. Germline CDR1 reads MNHEY; CDR2 reads SVGAGI. CDR3 length equals 15 residues. Comments on this clone: The target antigen is unknown.

Sequencing used peripheral blood, obtained on day 0 of AZD1222 vaccination. The receptor comes from an adult in good health. J is TRBJ1-2 and V is TRBV6-5, with D possibly matching TRBD1 (5 bases). The CDR3 sequence: CASSYSAGAGYGYTF. DNA for the CDR3: TGTGCCAGCAGTTACTCAGCCGGGGCCGGCTATGGCTACACCTTC.